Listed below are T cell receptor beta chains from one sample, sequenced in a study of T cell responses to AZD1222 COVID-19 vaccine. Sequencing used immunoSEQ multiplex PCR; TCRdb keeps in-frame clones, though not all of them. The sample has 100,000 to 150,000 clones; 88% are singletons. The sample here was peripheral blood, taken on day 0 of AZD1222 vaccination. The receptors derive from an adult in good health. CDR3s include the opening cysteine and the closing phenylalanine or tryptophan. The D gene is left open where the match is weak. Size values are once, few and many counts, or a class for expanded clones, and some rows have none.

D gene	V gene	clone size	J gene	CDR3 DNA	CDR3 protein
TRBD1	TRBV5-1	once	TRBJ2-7	TGCGCCAGCAGCCTGGAAGGGACAGGGGGCAGCGAGCAGTACTTC	CASSLEGTGGSEQYF
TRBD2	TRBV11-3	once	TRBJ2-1	TGTGCCAGCAGCTTAGGTCTAGCGGGCCTCGCTTACAATGAGCAGTTCTTC	CASSLGLAGLAYNEQFF
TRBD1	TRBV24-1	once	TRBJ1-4	TGTGCCACCAGTGATCCCGGACAGGGGGCAGGTGAAAAACTGTTTTTT	CATSDPGQGAGEKLFF
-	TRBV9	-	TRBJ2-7	TGTGCCAGCAGCGTAGAAGGTAGCTTCTACGAGCAGTACTTC	CASSVEGSFYEQYF
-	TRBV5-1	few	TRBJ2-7	TGCGCCAGCAGCTCCGGATTTGAGCAGTACTTC	CASSSGFEQYF
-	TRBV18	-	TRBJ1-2	TGTGCCAGCTCACCAGGACGGGGCTCCTACTATGGCTACACCTTC	CASSPGRGSYYGYTF
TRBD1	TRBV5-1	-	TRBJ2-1	TGCGCCAGCAGCTCGGGACAGGAGGGGCTCGAGCAGTTCTTC	CASSSGQEGLEQFF
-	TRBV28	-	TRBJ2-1	TGTGCCAGCAGCGCAACTATACTAGCCCAAGGCCACAATGAGCAGTTCTTC	CASSATILAQGHNEQFF
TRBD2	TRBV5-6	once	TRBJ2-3	TGTGCCAGCAGCTTTCCGGGCCTAGCGGGAGAGACAGATACGCAGTATTTT	CASSFPGLAGETDTQYF
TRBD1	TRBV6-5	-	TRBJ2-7	TGTGCCAGCAGCTGGGGACAGGGGATCGGCTACGAGCAGTACTTC	CASSWGQGIGYEQYF
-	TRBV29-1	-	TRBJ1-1	TGCAGCGCCGGACGGAAGAACACTGAAGCTTTCTTT	CSAGRKNTEAFF
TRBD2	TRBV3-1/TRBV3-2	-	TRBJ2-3	TGTGCCAGCAGCCAACGGGGGGGGTTCACAGATACGCAGTATTTT	CASSQRGGFTDTQYF
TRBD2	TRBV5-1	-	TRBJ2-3	TGCGCCAGCAGCTTGAAGGGCCTAGCGGGAGGAGGAGTAGATACGCAGTATTTT	CASSLKGLAGGGVDTQYF
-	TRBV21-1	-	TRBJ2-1	TGTGCCAGCAGCTCGGGACTAGCGGACTACAATGAGCAGTTCTTC	CASSSGLADYNEQFF
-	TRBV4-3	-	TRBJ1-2	TGCGCCAGCAGCCAAGTACAGGCAACTAACTATGGCTACACCTTC	CASSQVQATNYGYTF
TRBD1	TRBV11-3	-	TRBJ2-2	TGTGCCAGCAGCCCCAGACAGGGACCCACCGGGGAGCTGTTTTTT	CASSPRQGPTGELFF
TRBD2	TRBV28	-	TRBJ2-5	TGTGCCAGCAGTTTATGGGTTCTAGCGGGCTCAGGGGAGACCCAGTACTTC	CASSLWVLAGSGETQYF
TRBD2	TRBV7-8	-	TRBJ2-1	TGTGCCAGCAGCAACCGGACTAGCGGGAGGGGGAATGAGCAGTTCTTC	CASSNRTSGRGNEQFF
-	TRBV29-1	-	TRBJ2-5	TGCAGCGTTGAAGTGGGGGAGACCCAGTACTTC	CSVEVGETQYF
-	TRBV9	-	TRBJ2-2	TGTGCCACGAACCGTGCAGGTTTTGGGGAGCTGTTTTTT	CATNRAGFGELFF
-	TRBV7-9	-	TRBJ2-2	TGTGCCAGCAACCGGGGAAACACCGGGGAGCTGTTTTTT	CASNRGNTGELFF
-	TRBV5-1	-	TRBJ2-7	TGCGCCAGCAGCTTGGTCAGGGGAGGTGACGAGCAGTACTTC	CASSLVRGGDEQYF
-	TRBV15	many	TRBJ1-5	TGTGCCACCTCTAATAGCAATCAGCCCCAGCATTTT	CATSNSNQPQHF
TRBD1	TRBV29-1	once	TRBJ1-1	TGCAGCGTGGGACAGGGGGCCACTGAAGCTTTCTTT	CSVGQGATEAFF
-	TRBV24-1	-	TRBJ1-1	TGTGCCACCAGTTCCGGGGTCAGGGCCAACACTGAAGCTTTCTTT	CATSSGVRANTEAFF
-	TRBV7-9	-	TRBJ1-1	TGTGCCAGCAGCTTAGAGGGTGGCACTGAAGCTTTCTTT	CASSLEGGTEAFF
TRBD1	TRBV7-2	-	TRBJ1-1	TGTGCCAGCAGCCCCCAGGGGGGGTCTGAAGCTTTCTTT	CASSPQGGSEAFF
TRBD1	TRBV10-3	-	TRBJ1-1	TGTGCCATCAGACCGGGACAGGGGTCGGCGAGCACTGAAGCTTTCTTT	CAIRPGQGSASTEAFF
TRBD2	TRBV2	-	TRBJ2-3	TGTGCCAGCAGGGACCTTAGCGGGAGGGGCACAGATACGCAGTATTTT	CASRDLSGRGTDTQYF
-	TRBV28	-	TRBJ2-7	TGTGCCAGCACAGGGGACCCCTACGAGCAGTACTTC	CASTGDPYEQYF
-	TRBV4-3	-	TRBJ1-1	TGCGCCAGCAGCCGAGAGGTCATGAACACTGAAGCTTTCTTT	CASSREVMNTEAFF
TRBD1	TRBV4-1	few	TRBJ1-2	TGCGCCAGCACCGGCGACAGGGGTGGTGGCTATGGCTACACCTTC	CASTGDRGGGYGYTF
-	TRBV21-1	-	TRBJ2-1	TGTGCCAGCAGCAAAGAATACCCCACGTCTGGGATGGGCAATGAGCAGTTCTTC	CASSKEYPTSGMGNEQFF
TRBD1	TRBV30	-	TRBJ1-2	TGTGCCCGCACGAAGGACGGGACAGGGCTTAACTATGGCTACACCTTC	CARTKDGTGLNYGYTF
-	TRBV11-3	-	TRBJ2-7	TGTGCCAGCAGCTTAGATCGGGGGATAGGCGAGCAGTACTTC	CASSLDRGIGEQYF
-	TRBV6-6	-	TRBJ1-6	TGTGCCAGCAGTCGGACGGCAGGGGAAAAGAAAAATTCACCCCTCCACTTT	CASSRTAGEKKNSPLHF
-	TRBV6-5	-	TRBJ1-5	TGTGCCAGCAGTTTGACAGGAACTGTAAATCAGCCCCAGCATTTT	CASSLTGTVNQPQHF
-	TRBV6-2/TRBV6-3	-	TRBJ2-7	TGTGCCAGCAGCTCCCGGGACGGCCTCTACGAGCAGTACTTC	CASSSRDGLYEQYF
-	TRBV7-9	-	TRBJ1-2	TGTGCCAGCAGCTTAGGCGGACTGACTAACTATGGCTACACCTTC	CASSLGGLTNYGYTF
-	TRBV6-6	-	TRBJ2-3	TGTGCCAGCAGTTACGATTGGAGGAGCACAGATACGCAGTATTTT	CASSYDWRSTDTQYF
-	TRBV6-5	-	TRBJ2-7	TGTGCCAGCAAGGGCCTACCCCCAGCCTACGAGCAGTACTTC	CASKGLPPAYEQYF
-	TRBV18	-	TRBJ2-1	TGTGCCAGCTCACCAGCGTCTCGTGAGCAGTTCTTC	CASSPASREQFF
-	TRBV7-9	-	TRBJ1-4	TGTGCCAGCGGCCGAGGGGCAACTAATGAAAAACTGTTTTTT	CASGRGATNEKLFF
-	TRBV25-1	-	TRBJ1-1	TGTGCCAGCAGTGAATATGGGAACACTGAAGCTTTCTTT	CASSEYGNTEAFF
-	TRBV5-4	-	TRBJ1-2	TGTGCCAGCACCAACGGGGAGGCGGACTATGGCTACACCTTC	CASTNGEADYGYTF
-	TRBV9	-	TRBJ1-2	TGTGCCAGCAGCCGTAGCAGGATTGGAAATGGCTACACCTTC	CASSRSRIGNGYTF
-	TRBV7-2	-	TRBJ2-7	TGTGCCAGCAGCTTAGCAGGGACGAACTACGAGCAGTACTTC	CASSLAGTNYEQYF
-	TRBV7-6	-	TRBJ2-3	TGTGCCAGCAGCTTAGTTACAGGGCCCACAGATACGCAGTATTTT	CASSLVTGPTDTQYF
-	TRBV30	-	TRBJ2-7	TGTGCCTGGAGTGAGAAGGGCCCAGGGTCTTACGAGCAGTACTTC	CAWSEKGPGSYEQYF
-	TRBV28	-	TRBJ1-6	TGTGCCAGCAGTAGACATGGAAATTCACCCCTCCACTTT	CASSRHGNSPLHF
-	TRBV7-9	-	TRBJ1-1	TGTGCCAGCAGTCGGGGTTCAAGGAACACTGAAGCTTTCTTT	CASSRGSRNTEAFF
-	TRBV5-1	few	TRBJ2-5	TGCGCCAGCAGCTTGGACCTAAGGCAAGAGACCCAGTACTTC	CASSLDLRQETQYF
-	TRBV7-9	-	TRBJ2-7	TGTGCCAGCAGCCCACGGGACCTAACCTACGAGCAGTACTTC	CASSPRDLTYEQYF
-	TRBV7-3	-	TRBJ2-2	TGTGCCAGCAGCCCGGGACCTTACACCGGGGAGCTGTTTTTT	CASSPGPYTGELFF
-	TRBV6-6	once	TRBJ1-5	TGTGCCAGCACGGAGAGGGCAAGCCAGCCCCAGCATTTT	CASTERASQPQHF
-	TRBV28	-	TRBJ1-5	TGTGCCAGCAGTTGGGGCGGATACAATCAGCCCCAGCATTTT	CASSWGGYNQPQHF
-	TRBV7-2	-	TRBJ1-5	TGTGCCAGCAGCTCGCAGTCCCAGCATTTT	CASSSQSQHF
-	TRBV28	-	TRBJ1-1	TGTGCCAGCAGTTGGGCGCAAACGACTGAAGCTTTCTTT	CASSWAQTTEAFF
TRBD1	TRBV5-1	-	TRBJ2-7	TGCGCCAGCAGCTTGGATGGGACAGGCATCTACGAGCAGTACTTC	CASSLDGTGIYEQYF